This is a list of T cell receptor beta chains from one sample in a study of shared clonotypes between healthy human individuals. Some clones are missing from TCRdb's copy, which holds only in-frame ones; the method was immunoSEQ multiplex PCR. The data contain 2 million to 2.5 million clones, nearly 97% of them singletons. Material: naive CD4+ T cells sorted from blood. The receptors here all came from a man aged 18 to 29 in good health. Each CDR3 is given with its conserved first and last residue. The order of the fields is clone size, V gene, J gene, D gene, CDR3 DNA, CDR3 protein. D genes are given only for firm matches. Size tells how often a clone was seen (once, few, many) or the class of an expanded clone, and some rows leave it out.

clone_size: .
v_call: TRBV15
j_call: TRBJ1-6
d_call: .
cdr3_nt: TGTGCCACCAGCAGTTTTGGGGCCTCCAATTCACCCCTCCACTTT
cdr3_aa: CATSSFGASNSPLHF

clone_size: .
v_call: TRBV5-6
j_call: TRBJ1-1
d_call: .
cdr3_nt: TGTGCCAGCAGACCATCTTGGCTGGGGCTAGGGGCTTTCTTT
cdr3_aa: CASRPSWLGLGAFF

clone_size: .
v_call: TRBV7-8
j_call: TRBJ2-7
d_call: TRBD1
cdr3_nt: TGTGCCAGCAGCTTATCTGGGACAGGCCTAACCTACGAGCAGTACTTC
cdr3_aa: CASSLSGTGLTYEQYF

clone_size: .
v_call: TRBV28
j_call: TRBJ2-4
d_call: .
cdr3_nt: TGTGCCAGCAGTTTAAGGGGGTCGGGGATTCTAGCCAAAAACATTCAGTACTTC
cdr3_aa: CASSLRGSGILAKNIQYF

clone_size: once
v_call: TRBV6-1
j_call: TRBJ1-2
d_call: .
cdr3_nt: TGTGCCAGCAGTGAGCAAGGGGACTATGGCTACACCTTC
cdr3_aa: CASSEQGDYGYTF

clone_size: .
v_call: TRBV10-3
j_call: TRBJ1-6
d_call: .
cdr3_nt: TGTGCCACCGGCCCCGACCATATTTATTCACCCCTCCACTTT
cdr3_aa: CATGPDHIYSPLHF

clone_size: .
v_call: TRBV5-4
j_call: TRBJ2-2
d_call: .
cdr3_nt: TGTGCCAGCAGCTTGGCGGGTAGTAGCGGCACCGGGGAGCTGTTTTTT
cdr3_aa: CASSLAGSSGTGELFF

clone_size: .
v_call: TRBV6-5
j_call: TRBJ1-2
d_call: .
cdr3_nt: TGTGCCAGCAGTTACGCGGGCAACTATGGCTACACCTTC
cdr3_aa: CASSYAGNYGYTF

clone_size: .
v_call: TRBV10-2
j_call: TRBJ1-1
d_call: TRBD1
cdr3_nt: TGCGCCAGCGCCGGACAGGCGAACACTGAAGCTTTCTTT
cdr3_aa: CASAGQANTEAFF

clone_size: .
v_call: TRBV6-5
j_call: TRBJ2-1
d_call: TRBD1
cdr3_nt: TGTGCCAGCAGTCGGGGACAGGGGGCGAACAATGAGCAGTTCTTC
cdr3_aa: CASSRGQGANNEQFF

clone_size: .
v_call: TRBV28
j_call: TRBJ1-5
d_call: TRBD1
cdr3_nt: TGTGCCAGCAGTGGGACAGGTGGCCCTAGCAATCAGCCCCAGCATTTT
cdr3_aa: CASSGTGGPSNQPQHF

clone_size: .
v_call: TRBV30
j_call: TRBJ1-5
d_call: .
cdr3_nt: TGTGCCTGGAGTGATGTAGGGGGTGGTCAGCCCCAGCATTTT
cdr3_aa: CAWSDVGGGQPQHF

clone_size: .
v_call: TRBV5-1
j_call: TRBJ2-7
d_call: TRBD2
cdr3_nt: TGCGCCAGCAGCGTGGGGACTAGCGACTCCTACGAGCAGTACTTC
cdr3_aa: CASSVGTSDSYEQYF

clone_size: few
v_call: TRBV5-4
j_call: TRBJ2-5
d_call: TRBD2
cdr3_nt: TGTGCCAGCAGCTCGGCTAGCGGGGGGGTGGAGACCCAGTACTTC
cdr3_aa: CASSSASGGVETQYF

clone_size: .
v_call: TRBV20-1
j_call: TRBJ1-1
d_call: .
cdr3_nt: TGCAGTGCTAGAGAGAGGTATGAAGCTTTCTTT
cdr3_aa: CSARERYEAFF

clone_size: .
v_call: TRBV7-9
j_call: TRBJ1-2
d_call: .
cdr3_nt: TGTGCCAGCAGCGTAGACCCTCGTGGGGGCGGCTATGGCTACACCTTC
cdr3_aa: CASSVDPRGGGYGYTF